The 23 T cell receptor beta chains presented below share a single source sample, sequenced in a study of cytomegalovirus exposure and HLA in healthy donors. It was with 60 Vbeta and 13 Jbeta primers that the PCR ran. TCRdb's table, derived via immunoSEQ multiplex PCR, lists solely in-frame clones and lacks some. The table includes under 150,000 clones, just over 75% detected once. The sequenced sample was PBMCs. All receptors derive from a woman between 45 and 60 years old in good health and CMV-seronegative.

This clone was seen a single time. The chain's CDR3 is CASSSHGTGRYEQYF. The CDR3 DNA follows: TGTGCCAGCAGTTCCCATGGGACAGGGAGATACGAGCAGTACTTC. This sequence joins TRBV28 and TRBJ2-7; TRBD1 aligns across 9 bases. The V gene's germline CDR1 is MDHEN and CDR2 SYDVKM. V lost 4 bases and J lost 4; bases outside the gene matches: 8. The CDR3 is 15 residues long.

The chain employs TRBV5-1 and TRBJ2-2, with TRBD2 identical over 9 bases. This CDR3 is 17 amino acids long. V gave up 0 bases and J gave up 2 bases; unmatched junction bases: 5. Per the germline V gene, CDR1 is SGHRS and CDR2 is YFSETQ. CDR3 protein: CASSLAGLAGNTGELFF. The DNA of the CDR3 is TGCGCCAGCAGCTTGGCCGGTCTAGCGGGAAACACCGGGGAGCTGTTTTTT.

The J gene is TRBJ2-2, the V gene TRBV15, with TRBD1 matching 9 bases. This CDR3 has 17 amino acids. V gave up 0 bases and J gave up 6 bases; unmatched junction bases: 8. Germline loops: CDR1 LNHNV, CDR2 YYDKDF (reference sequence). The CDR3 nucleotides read TGTGCCACCAGCAGAGATCGGGTACAGGGGGCATCCGGGGAGCTGTTTTTT. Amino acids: CATSRDRVQGASGELFF.

CDR3 bases: TGTGCCAGCACCACCACAGGGATTGGTCCGAACACTGAAGCTTTCTTT. Translated, it gives CASTTTGIGPNTEAFF. This chain joins TRBV7-9 and TRBJ1-1; D may be TRBD1 (6 bases). Trimming stripped 7 bases from V and 1 base from J, with 19 bases between. CDR3 length equals 16 residues. Germline assignment: CDR1 SEHNR and CDR2 FQNEAQ (reference sequence). Using reference TRBV7-9 and TRBJ1-1 for the parts outside the CDR3, the full variable domain is DTGVSQNPRHKITKRGQNVTFRCDPISEHNRLYWYRQTLGQGPEFLTYFQNEAQLEKSRLLSDRFSAERPKGSFSTLEIQRTEQGDSAMYLCASTTTGIGPNTEAFFGQGTRLTVV.

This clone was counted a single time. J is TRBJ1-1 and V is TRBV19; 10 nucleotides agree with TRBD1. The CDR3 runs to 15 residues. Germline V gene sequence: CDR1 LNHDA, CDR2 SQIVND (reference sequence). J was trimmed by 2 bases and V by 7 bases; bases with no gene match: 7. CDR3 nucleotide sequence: TGTGCCAGTATCCAGATGACAGGGGGCAACACTGAAGCTTTCTTT. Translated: CASIQMTGGNTEAFF.

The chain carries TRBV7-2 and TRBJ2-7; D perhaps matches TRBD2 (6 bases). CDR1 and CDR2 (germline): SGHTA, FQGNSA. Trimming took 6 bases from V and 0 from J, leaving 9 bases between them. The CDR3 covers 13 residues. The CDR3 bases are TGTGCCAGCAGTAGTAGCGGCTCCTACGAGCAGTACTTC. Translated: CASSSSGSYEQYF.

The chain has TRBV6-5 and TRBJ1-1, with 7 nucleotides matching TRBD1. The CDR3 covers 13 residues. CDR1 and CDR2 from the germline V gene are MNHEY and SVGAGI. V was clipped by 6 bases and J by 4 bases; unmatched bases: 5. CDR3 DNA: TGTGCCAGCAGACAGGGGCTGAGCACTGAAGCTTTCTTT. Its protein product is CASRQGLSTEAFF.

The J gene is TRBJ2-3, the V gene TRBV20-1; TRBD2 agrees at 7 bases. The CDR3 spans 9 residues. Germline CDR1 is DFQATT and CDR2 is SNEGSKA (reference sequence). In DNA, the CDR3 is TGCCAAGCGGGGGATACGCAGTATTTT. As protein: CQAGDTQYF.

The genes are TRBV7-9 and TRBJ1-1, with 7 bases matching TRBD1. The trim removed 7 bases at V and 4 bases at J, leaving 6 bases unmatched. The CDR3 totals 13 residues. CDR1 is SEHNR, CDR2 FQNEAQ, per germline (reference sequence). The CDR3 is CASNDREVTEAFF. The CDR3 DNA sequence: TGTGCCAGCAACGACAGGGAGGTCACTGAAGCTTTCTTT.

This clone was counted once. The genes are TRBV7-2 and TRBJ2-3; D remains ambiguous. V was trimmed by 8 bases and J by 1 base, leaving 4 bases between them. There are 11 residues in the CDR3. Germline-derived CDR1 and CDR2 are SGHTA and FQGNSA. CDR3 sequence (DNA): TGTGCCAGCCTTCGCACAGATACGCAGTATTTT. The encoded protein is CASLRTDTQYF.

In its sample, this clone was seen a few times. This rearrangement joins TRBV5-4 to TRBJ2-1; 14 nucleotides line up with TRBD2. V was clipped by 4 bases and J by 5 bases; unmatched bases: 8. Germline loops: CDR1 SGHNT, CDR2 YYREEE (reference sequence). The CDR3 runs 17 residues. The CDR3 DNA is TGTGCCAGCAGCCTGACTAGCGGGAGGGCCAAGGACAATGAGCAGTTCTTC. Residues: CASSLTSGRAKDNEQFF.

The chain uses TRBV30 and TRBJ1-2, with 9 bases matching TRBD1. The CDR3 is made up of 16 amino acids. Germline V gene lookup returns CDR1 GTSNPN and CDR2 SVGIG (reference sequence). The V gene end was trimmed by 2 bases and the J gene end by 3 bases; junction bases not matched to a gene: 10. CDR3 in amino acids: CAWSTTRTGAYYGYTF. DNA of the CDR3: TGTGCCTGGAGTACAACACGGACAGGGGCCTACTATGGCTACACCTTC.

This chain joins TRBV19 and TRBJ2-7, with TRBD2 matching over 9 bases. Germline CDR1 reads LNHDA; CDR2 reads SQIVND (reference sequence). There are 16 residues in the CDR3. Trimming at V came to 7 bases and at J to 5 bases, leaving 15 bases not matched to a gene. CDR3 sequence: CASTRRVSGRKDEQYV. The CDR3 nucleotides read TGTGCCAGTACCCGCCGTGTCAGCGGGAGGAAAGACGAGCAGTACGTC.

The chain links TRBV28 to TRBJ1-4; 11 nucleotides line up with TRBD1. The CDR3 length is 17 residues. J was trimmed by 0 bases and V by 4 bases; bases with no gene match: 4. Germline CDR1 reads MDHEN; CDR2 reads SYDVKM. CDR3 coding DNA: TGTGCCAGCAGTTCTTGGGACAGGGGGGCAACTAATGAAAAACTGTTTTTT. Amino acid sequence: CASSSWDRGATNEKLFF.

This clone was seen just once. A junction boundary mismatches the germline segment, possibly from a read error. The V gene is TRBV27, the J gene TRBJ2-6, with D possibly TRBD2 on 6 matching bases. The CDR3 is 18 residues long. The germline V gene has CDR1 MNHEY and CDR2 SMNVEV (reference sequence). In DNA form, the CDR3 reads TGTGCCAGCAGGTTATATGGAGGGTCAAGCTCTGGGGCCAACGTCCTGACTTTC. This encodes CASRLYGGSSSGANVLTF.

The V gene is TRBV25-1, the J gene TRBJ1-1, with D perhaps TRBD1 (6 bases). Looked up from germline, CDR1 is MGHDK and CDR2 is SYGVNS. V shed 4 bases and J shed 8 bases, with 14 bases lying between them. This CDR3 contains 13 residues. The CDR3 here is CASSVNTGGEAFF. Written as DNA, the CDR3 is TGTGCCAGCAGTGTAAATACGGGGGGCGAAGCTTTCTTT.

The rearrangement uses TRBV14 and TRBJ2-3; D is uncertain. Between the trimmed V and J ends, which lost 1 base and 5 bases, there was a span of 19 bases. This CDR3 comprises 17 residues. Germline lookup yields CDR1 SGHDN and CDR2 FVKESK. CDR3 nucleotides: TGTGCCAGCAGCCAAGGTTTTAGGCGAAAGTCGGGAGATACGCAGTATTTT. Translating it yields CASSQGFRRKSGDTQYF.

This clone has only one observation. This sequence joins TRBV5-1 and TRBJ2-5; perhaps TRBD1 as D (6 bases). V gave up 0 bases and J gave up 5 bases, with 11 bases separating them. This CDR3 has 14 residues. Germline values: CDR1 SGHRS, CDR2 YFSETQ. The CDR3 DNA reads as TGCGCCAGCAGCTTGGGCAGGGGTAAGGAGACCCAGTACTTC. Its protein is CASSLGRGKETQYF.

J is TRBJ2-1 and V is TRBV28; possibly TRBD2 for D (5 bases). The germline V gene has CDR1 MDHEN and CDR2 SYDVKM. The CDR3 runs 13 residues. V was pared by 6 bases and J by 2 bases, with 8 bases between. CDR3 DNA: TGTGCCAGCAGGGGAGTCGCCTACAATGAGCAGTTCTTC. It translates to CASRGVAYNEQFF.

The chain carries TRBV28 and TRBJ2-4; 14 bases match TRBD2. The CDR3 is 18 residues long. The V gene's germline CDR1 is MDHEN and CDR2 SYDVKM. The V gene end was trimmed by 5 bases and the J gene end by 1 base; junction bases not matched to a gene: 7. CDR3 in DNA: TGTGCCAGCAGTGAGGGACTAGCGGGAGTGATGGCCAAAAACATTCAGTACTTC. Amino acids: CASSEGLAGVMAKNIQYF.

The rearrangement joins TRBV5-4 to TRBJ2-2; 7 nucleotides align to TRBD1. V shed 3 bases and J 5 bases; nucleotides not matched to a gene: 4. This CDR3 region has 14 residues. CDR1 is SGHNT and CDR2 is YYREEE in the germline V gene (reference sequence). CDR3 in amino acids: CASSSQTGTGELFF. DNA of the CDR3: TGTGCCAGCAGCTCGCAGACAGGGACCGGGGAGCTGTTTTTT.

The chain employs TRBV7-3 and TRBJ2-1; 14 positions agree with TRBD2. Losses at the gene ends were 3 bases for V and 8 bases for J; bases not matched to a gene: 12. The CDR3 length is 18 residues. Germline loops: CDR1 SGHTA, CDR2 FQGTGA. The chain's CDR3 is CASSFRLAGGQRRDEQFF. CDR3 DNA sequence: TGTGCCAGCAGCTTCCGACTAGCGGGAGGGCAGAGACGAGATGAGCAGTTCTTC.

DNA for the CDR3: TGTGCCAGTAGTATAGGACAGGGGGCGGCTGGAAACACCATATATTTT. Its translation: CASSIGQGAAGNTIYF. This sequence joins TRBV19 and TRBJ1-3; 10 bases line up with TRBD1. After removal of 1 base from V and 2 bases from J, the junction contained 2 bases not matched to a gene. The germline gives CDR1 LNHDA, CDR2 SQIVND (reference sequence). The CDR3 has 16 residues.